Listed below are T cell receptor beta chains from one sample, sequenced in a study of blood T cell repertoires in COVID-19. Using immunoSEQ multiplex PCR, the repertoire was profiled, and TCRdb retains in-frame clones only, with some absent. The sample records 30,000 to 40,000 clones, 93% being singletons. Specimen: peripheral blood. These receptors were taken from a human donor in a cohort sampled during active COVID-19. CDR3s include the opening cysteine and the closing phenylalanine or tryptophan. The order of the fields is V gene, clone size, D gene, J gene, CDR3 DNA, CDR3 protein. A D gene is named only where the DNA matches it firmly. The size field is filled for only some rows; it gives once, few, many or a size class.

>TRBV5-1|NA|TRBD2|TRBJ2-7
TGCGCCAGCAGCTTGGCCCAGGGAGGGATCGAGCAGTACTTC
CASSLAQGGIEQYF
>TRBV6-1|NA|NA|TRBJ2-2
TGTGCCAGCAGTGAAAGAGGGCGTCCTGGCGGGGAGCTGTTTTTT
CASSERGRPGGELFF
>TRBV5-5|medium-sized|NA|TRBJ1-1
TGTGCCAGCAGCTTGGAGGGTTACAAGGGGACTGAAGCTTTCTTT
CASSLEGYKGTEAFF
>TRBV6-6|NA|NA|TRBJ2-2
TGTGCCAGCAGAAGAAGACAGCTGAACACCGGGGAGCTGTTTTTT
CASRRRQLNTGELFF
>TRBV18|once|TRBD2|TRBJ2-7
TGTGCCAGCTCACCACCCACTGGGCTAGCGGGGCACGGGGAGCAGTACTTC
CASSPPTGLAGHGEQYF
>TRBV5-1|NA|NA|TRBJ1-1
TGCGCCAGCAGCTTGGCTAGGGGGGGAAGGAACACTGAAGCTTTCTTT
CASSLARGGRNTEAFF
>TRBV6-5|NA|NA|TRBJ2-5
TGTGCCAGCAGATTTTACGGCGGGCAGGAAGAGACCCAGTACTTC
CASRFYGGQEETQYF
>TRBV7-9|NA|NA|TRBJ1-1
TGTGCCAGCAGCTCTTTGGGCTCGAACACTGAAGCTTTCTTT
CASSSLGSNTEAFF
>TRBV7-9|NA|TRBD1|TRBJ1-4
TGTGCCAGCAGCTTAGAAGGTTGGCAGGGGGCGCCCCGGGAGGAAAAACTGTTTTTT
CASSLEGWQGAPREEKLFF
>TRBV6-5|NA|NA|TRBJ1-1
TGTGCCAGCAGTTACTCAATCTCTACTGAAGCTTTCTTT
CASSYSISTEAFF
>TRBV10-3|NA|NA|TRBJ2-1
TGTGCCATCAGGATCCGAGGAAATGAGCAGTTCTTC
CAIRIRGNEQFF
>TRBV2|NA|NA|TRBJ2-3
TGTGCCAGCCCAACCCTAGCCGACTGGTTCACAGATACGCAGTATTTT
CASPTLADWFTDTQYF
>TRBV7-9|NA|TRBD2|TRBJ2-1
TGTGCCAGCAGCTTAGCGCTAGCGACTAGCTTGAATGAGCAGTTCTTC
CASSLALATSLNEQFF
>TRBV7-9|NA|NA|TRBJ2-7
TGTGCCAGCAGCCCCGGAGATCTCGAGCAGTACTTC
CASSPGDLEQYF
>TRBV27|NA|TRBD1|TRBJ1-1
TGTGCCAGCAGATCGCCCGGGACAGGGGACACTGAAGCTTTCTTT
CASRSPGTGDTEAFF
>TRBV20-1|NA|NA|TRBJ1-1
TGCAGTGCTAGTCGCAGGATTCGGAACACTGAAGCTTTCTTT
CSASRRIRNTEAFF
>TRBV14|once|NA|TRBJ2-7
TGTGCCAGCAGCCAATCTACCCGACTTTTCGAGCAGTACTTC
CASSQSTRLFEQYF
>TRBV7-8|NA|NA|TRBJ2-2
TGTGCCAGCAGCTCAAAAGGCCGAACAGGGTTGGGCGGGGAGCTGTTTTTT
CASSSKGRTGLGGELFF
>TRBV11-2|NA|TRBD2|TRBJ2-1
TGTGCCAGCAGCTTGCCGGGAGGCTACAATGAGCAGTTCTTC
CASSLPGGYNEQFF
>TRBV19|NA|NA|TRBJ1-6
TGTGCCAGTAGTATAGATCAGGGACTCAATTCACCCCTCCACTTT
CASSIDQGLNSPLHF
>TRBV7-6|NA|NA|TRBJ2-2
TGTGCCAGCAGCTTAGACGGACACCTGAACACCGGGGAGCTGTTTTTT
CASSLDGHLNTGELFF
>TRBV7-9|NA|TRBD2|TRBJ2-1
TGTGCCAGCAGATGGCCGGGGGGGCCCAACAATGAGCAGTTCTTC
CASRWPGGPNNEQFF
>TRBV3-1/TRBV3-2|NA|NA|TRBJ2-4
TGTGCCAGCAGCCAAGATCTTAAGGGAGGCAAAAACATTCAGTACTTC
CASSQDLKGGKNIQYF
>TRBV7-9|NA|NA|TRBJ2-7
TGTGCCAGCAGCCTCTCGGGTACTTTCTACGAGCAGTACTTC
CASSLSGTFYEQYF
>TRBV5-8|NA|NA|TRBJ1-2
TGTGCCAGCAGCTTCTTGGGGGGGGGCCACGGCTACACCTTC
CASSFLGGGHGYTF
>TRBV15|NA|NA|TRBJ2-6
TGTGCCACCAGCAGAGCTCAGGGGATCGGTCCTGGGGCCAACGTCCTGACTTTC
CATSRAQGIGPGANVLTF
>TRBV12-5|NA|TRBD2|TRBJ2-6
TGTGCTAGTGGTTTGGTACCGGGGGAGGGAGCTGGGGCCAACGTCCTGACTTTC
CASGLVPGEGAGANVLTF
>TRBV6-5|NA|NA|TRBJ1-3
TGTGCCACCCTAACTCCGGACACCATATATTTT
CATLTPDTIYF
>TRBV4-1|NA|NA|TRBJ2-7
TGCGCCAGCAGCCAAGATAGGACAGCCAAAACCTACGAGCAGTACTTC
CASSQDRTAKTYEQYF
>TRBV7-9|NA|TRBD2|TRBJ2-7
TGTGCCACCTTGGGGGACCTGCGGGGGAAGGTCCCCGAGCAGTACTTC
CATLGDLRGKVPEQYF
>TRBV7-9|NA|TRBD1|TRBJ2-7
TGTGCCAGCAGCTTAGCACTTGGACAGGCCTACGAGCAGTACTTC
CASSLALGQAYEQYF
>TRBV24-1|NA|NA|TRBJ2-5
TGTGCCACCAGCTCGACCCGGGAGAATCAAGAGACCCAGTACTTC
CATSSTRENQETQYF
>TRBV7-2|NA|TRBD1|TRBJ1-2
TGTGCCAGCAGCTTAGGGACAGGGATGAACTATGGCTACACCTTC
CASSLGTGMNYGYTF
>TRBV11-2|NA|TRBD1|TRBJ2-1
TGTGCCAGCAGCCTGGGGACAGCGTACAATGAGCAGTTCTTC
CASSLGTAYNEQFF
>TRBV5-1|few|TRBD2|TRBJ2-7
TGCGCCAGCAGCTTGGGGACTAGCGGGTACTCCTACGAGCAGTACTTC
CASSLGTSGYSYEQYF
>TRBV11-3|NA|TRBD2|TRBJ2-1
TGTGCCAGCAGCTTAGGACTAGCGGGGGAGCAGTTCTTC
CASSLGLAGEQFF
>TRBV5-8|NA|TRBD2|TRBJ2-3
TGTGCCAGCAGCTGGCTAGCGGGGGCGAGCACAGATACGCAGTATTTT
CASSWLAGASTDTQYF
>TRBV5-1|NA|TRBD1|TRBJ2-2
TGCGCCAGCAGCTTACGGACAGGGAACATCGGGGAGCTGTTTTTT
CASSLRTGNIGELFF
>TRBV27|NA|TRBD1|TRBJ2-2
TGTGCCAGCAGACATGGGAGTCAGGGGGCGAGTGGGGAGCTGTTTTTT
CASRHGSQGASGELFF
>TRBV6-4|NA|TRBD1|TRBJ1-6
TGTGCCAGCAGTGACGGGAAGGGGGCGGATAATTCACCCCTCCACTTT
CASSDGKGADNSPLHF
>TRBV19|NA|TRBD1|TRBJ1-1
TGTGCCAGTATTAGGACAGGGCGTCCGTGGACTGAAGCTTTCTTT
CASIRTGRPWTEAFF
>TRBV13|NA|NA|TRBJ2-7
TGTGCCAGCACCGTAATGGGGAGACGGGCATCCTACGAGCAGTACTTC
CASTVMGRRASYEQYF
>TRBV12-5|NA|NA|TRBJ1-1
TGTGCTAGTGGTCTACAGGGAGTCACTGAAGCTTTCTTT
CASGLQGVTEAFF
>TRBV5-4|NA|TRBD2|TRBJ2-7
TGTGCCAGCAGCTCGGGGACTAGCGGGGGGTATATAGGGGAGTACTTC
CASSSGTSGGYIGEYF
>TRBV30|NA|NA|TRBJ1-2
TGTGCCTGGAGTGTACTTCAGGGGAGCGGCTACACCTTC
CAWSVLQGSGYTF
>TRBV28|NA|TRBD2|TRBJ2-7
TGTGCCAGCAGGAGCGGGATGTTGTACGAGCAGTACTTC
CASRSGMLYEQYF
>TRBV5-6|NA|TRBD2|TRBJ2-7
TGTGCCAGCAGCTTAGCGGGAGGTATCCACGAGCAGTACTTC
CASSLAGGIHEQYF
>TRBV3-1/TRBV3-2|few|NA|TRBJ1-2
TGTGCCAGCAGCCAAGATCGGGTAACAGGGTGGGGCTATGGCTACACCTTC
CASSQDRVTGWGYGYTF
>TRBV10-3|NA|TRBD2|TRBJ2-5
TGTGCCACCAGTCCGGGACTAGCGGGAGGGGGCCAAGAGACCCAGTACTTC
CATSPGLAGGGQETQYF
>TRBV28|few|NA|TRBJ2-2
TGTGCCAGCAGTTTATTCGTGGGGCTGAACACCGGGGAGCTGTTTTTT
CASSLFVGLNTGELFF
>TRBV19|few|NA|TRBJ1-6
TGTGCCAGTAGTATCACGCAGGGTGGTTCACCCCTCCACTTT
CASSITQGGSPLHF